The 4 T cell receptor beta chains below all came from one sample that was sequenced in a study of metastatic and nonmetastatic thyroid tumors. Every patient underwent thyroid surgery untreated. TCRdb re-clonotyped the PCR reads via MiXCR. Here the sample spans approximately 15,000 clones, 25% to 30% being singletons. The sequenced sample was tumor tissue. These receptors were collected from a male donor with papillary thyroid cancer or a benign thyroid nodule (not recorded which). Some clones in this sample may be carry-over from other donors' samples.

This clone was counted many times. The chain is built from TRBV5-1 and TRBJ2-5; D possibly corresponds to TRBD1 (6 bases). Germline CDR1 reads SGHRS; CDR2 reads YFSETQ. V was trimmed by 2 bases and J by 2 bases, leaving 7 bases between them. The CDR3 contains 13 residues. This chain's CDR3 is CASSFRGQETQYF. DNA for the CDR3: TGCGCCAGCAGCTTTAGGGGGCAAGAGACCCAGTACTTC. The variable domain in full, completed from reference TRBV5-1 and TRBJ2-5, reads KAGVTQTPRYLIKTRGQQVTLSCSPISGHRSVSWYQQTPGQGLQFLFEYFSETQRNKGNFPGRFSGRQFSNSRSEMNVSTLELGDSALYLCASSFRGQETQYFGPGTRLLVL.

J is TRBJ2-5 and V is TRBV6-2 or TRBV6-3; 7 positions agree with TRBD2. Trimming took 0 bases from V and 8 from J; bases not matched to a gene: 15. CDR3 length: 17 residues. Germline V gene data show CDR1 as MNHEY and CDR2 as SVGEGT. The CDR3 DNA reads TGTGCCAGCAGTTACTCGAGACCAGGGACTAACAAATATACCCAGTACTTC. Translation: CASSYSRPGTNKYTQYF.

This clone showed up many times. This sequence may be a read error, since a much larger clone differs from it by one base. At the DNA level, this CDR3 is encoded by other sequences in the same sample as well. J is TRBJ1-6 and V is TRBV11-2; D unresolved. The CDR3 consists of 15 residues. Germline CDR1 SGHAT, CDR2 FQNNGV. Here the CDR3 DNA reads TGTGCCAGCAGCTTAGAGCCGTCCTATAATTCACCCCTTCACTTT. Its translation: CASSLEPSYNSPLHF.

Comments on this clone: Since a much larger clone is just one base distant, this may be a read error. The CDR3 carries no conserved terminal phenylalanine or tryptophan, so it likely arises from a read error. This sample includes further DNA sequences coding for the same CDR3. The chain carries TRBV6-1 and TRBJ1-2; 8 bases are shared with TRBD1. CDR1 and CDR2 from the germline V gene are MNHNS and SASEGT. This CDR3 contains 14 residues. This CDR3 reads CASSENRGGDGYTS. Here the CDR3 DNA reads TGTGCTAGCAGTGAGAACAGGGGGGGAGATGGCTACACCTCC.